This T cell receptor (beta chain) stems from a study of CDR3 diversity in severe acne (dated by TCRdb to between 2018 and 2021). This clonotype has at least ten counts. Its antigen has not been determined. Per-base qualities were not stored, and no clone one base away is much larger. The method behind the library was PCR. TCRdb shows the sequencer as Illumina HiSeq 2000. In TCRdb, the public reads were trimmed at Q25 with fastp and aligned with MiXCR, with productive beta chains retained. Each CDR3 protein gets just one entry, which takes the most common genes and DNA from the rows behind it. In all, the sample holds more than 70,000 distinct CDR3 sequences, and 45% to 50% of those were seen once. The ten largest clones add up to 9.5% to 13% of the sample. The clonotype originates from a male donor in good health, serving as a control. Material for sequencing was blood.

DNA sequence: TGTGCCAGCCGGGGAAGGCAGAGCTCCTACAATGAGCAGTTCTTC. It specifies CASRGRQSSYNEQFF. The sequence links TRBV6-1 to TRBJ2-1; a weak D assignment points to TRBD2 (5 bases agree). The CDR3 spans 15 residues, from the cysteine through the phenylalanine. The only DNA kept is the CDR3, 45 bases in frame from the first base. Trimming at the junction amounts to 8 bases on V and 0 bases on J, and the germline ends lie 14 bases apart. Based on the germline V gene, the CDR1 and CDR2 sequences are MNHNS and SASEGT.